This T cell receptor beta chain was sequenced during a study of cytomegalovirus exposure and HLA in healthy donors. Measured with immunoSEQ multiplex PCR; TCRdb has only the in-frame clones, and not every one. The sample records 200,000 to 250,000 clones, about nine tenths being singletons. This CDR3 has 16 amino acids. The trim removed 7 bases at V and 0 bases at J, leaving 9 bases unmatched. The V gene's germline CDR1 is SGHTA and CDR2 FQGNSA. The chain links TRBV7-2 to TRBJ2-3, with 8 bases matching TRBD1. Sequencing was done on a sample of PBMCs. The receptor was isolated from a woman between 18 and 29 years old in good health and CMV-seropositive. The CDR3 bases are TGTGCCAGCACTAACCCGACAGGGGAGAGCACAGATACGCAGTATTTT. It yields the protein CASTNPTGESTDTQYF.